One and the same sample provided the 22 T cell receptor beta chains below, sequenced in a study of identical twins. TCRdb re-called the 5' RACE reads through MiXCR, storing one row per CDR3 protein. Of 280,000 or so distinct CDR3 sequences listed, more than 6.5% are singletons. The sample was also reused in another study, on yellow fever vaccine responses in identical twins.

The sequencing sample was made of memory (CD45RO+) T cells sorted from blood. Receptor source: a woman in her late teens or twenties in good health.

The J gene is TRBJ2-7, the V gene TRBV6-5; TRBD2 aligns across 7 bases. Germline lookup yields CDR1 MNHEY and CDR2 SVGAGI. CDR3 length: 11 amino acids. V trimming: 6 bases; J trimming: 6 bases; junction bases outside the gene matches: 2. For the CDR3, the DNA is TGTGCCAGCAGAACGGGAGGCGAGCAGTACTTC. Protein: CASRTGGEQYF.

On this clonotype: A much larger clone is a single base away; this may be a read error. The chain uses TRBV5-1 and TRBJ1-6, with a possible D match to TRBD1 (5 bases). This CDR3 comprises 15 residues. Germline-derived CDR1 and CDR2 are SGHRS and YFSETQ. CDR3 sequence reads: CACSAVTASNSPLHF. In nucleotides, the CDR3 is TGCGCCTGCAGCGCCGTGACAGCCTCCAATTCACCCCTCCACTTT.

This clonotype turned up a few times. The rearrangement links TRBV19 to TRBJ1-2, with D tentatively TRBD1 (6 bases). This CDR3 has 14 amino acids. V dropped 3 bases and J dropped 6 bases, with 14 bases sitting between them. Per the germline V gene, CDR1 is LNHDA and CDR2 is SQIVND (reference sequence). The CDR3 here is CASSIRGRDNGYTF. CDR3 nucleotides: TGTGCCAGTAGTATCCGGGGGCGCGATAATGGCTACACCTTC.

The sample holds many counts of this clonotype. The J gene is TRBJ1-1, the V gene TRBV4-2, with D uncertain. V lost 1 base and J 3 bases, leaving 15 bases between the germline ends. This CDR3 has 16 amino acids. The germline CDR1 and CDR2 sequences are LGHNA and YNFKEQ. CDR3 coding DNA: TGTGCCAGCAGCCAAGTAACGACTGCTGTGCACACTGAAGCTTTCTTT. Encoded protein: CASSQVTTAVHTEAFF.

This clonotype was observed a few times. V is TRBV28 and J is TRBJ2-1, with 11 bases aligning to TRBD2. Losses at the gene ends were 5 bases for V and 2 bases for J; bases not matched to a gene: 8. Germline values: CDR1 MDHEN, CDR2 SYDVKM. The CDR3 loop spans 17 amino acids. CDR3 nucleotide sequence: TGTGCCAGCAGTCCGCAGACTAGCGGGGTACCCTACAATGAGCAGTTCTTC. It codes for CASSPQTSGVPYNEQFF.

This clonotype was found a few times. V and J are TRBV19 and TRBJ1-1; 7 bases match TRBD1. The ends lost 6 bases at V and 1 base at J; junction bases unmatched: 17. CDR3 length: 18 residues. Per the germline V gene, CDR1 is LNHDA and CDR2 is SQIVND (reference sequence). The CDR3 DNA sequence: TGTGCCAGTAGGCCCATAGGGGGGGACAGAAACCAGAACACTGAAGCTTTCTTT. Translation gives CASRPIGGDRNQNTEAFF.

The chain combines TRBV6-1 with TRBJ2-1, with 13 nucleotides matching TRBD2. V lost 6 bases and J lost 0; bases outside the gene matches: 8. The CDR3 has 18 residues. Germline assignment: CDR1 MNHNS and CDR2 SASEGT. The CDR3 loop reads CASRRLAGGLSSYNEQFF. In DNA, the CDR3 is TGTGCCAGCAGACGACTAGCGGGGGGCCTAAGCTCCTACAATGAGCAGTTCTTC.

This chain uses TRBV3-1 with TRBJ2-1; no clear D gene. CDR1 LGHDT and CDR2 YNNKEL come from the germline V gene (reference sequence). CDR3 length: 13 amino acids. V lost 3 bases, J lost 16 bases, and 19 bases lay in between. CDR3 bases: TGTGCCAGCAGCCAGAAGTCGGTCAGCAGCTCTTTCTTC. It specifies CASSQKSVSSSFF.

This clonotype was counted a few times. The chain is built from TRBV7-2 and TRBJ2-3; 9 bases are a match to TRBD1. Trimming took 6 bases from V and 4 from J; bases not matched to a gene: 8. The V gene's germline CDR1 is SGHTA and CDR2 FQGNSA. The CDR3 spans 15 residues. The CDR3 spells CASRIRDRAADTQYF. CDR3 in DNA: TGTGCCAGCAGGATACGGGACAGGGCTGCAGATACGCAGTATTTT.

This clonotype was counted only a few times. The chain links TRBV10-3 to TRBJ1-2, with no clear D. The CDR3 loop spans 11 amino acids. The germline V and J ends were trimmed by 0 bases and 6 bases, with 2 bases remaining between them. Germline CDR1 and CDR2: ENHRY and SYGVKD. In DNA, the CDR3 is TGTGCCATCAGTGAGTCCGATGGCTACACCTTC. Protein: CAISESDGYTF.

In this sample, this clonotype turned up a few times. The V call is TRBV7-9, the J call TRBJ2-5; D unclear. This CDR3 contains 15 residues. Trimming cost V 0 bases and J 2 bases, with 10 bases left between them. Germline-derived CDR1 and CDR2 are SEHNR and FQNEAQ (reference sequence). The CDR3 here is CASSLAFGPQETQYF. The CDR3 DNA is TGTGCCAGCAGCTTAGCTTTCGGGCCTCAAGAGACCCAGTACTTC.

This clonotype occurred a few times. The V gene is TRBV10-3, the J gene TRBJ2-3, with 7 bases lining up with TRBD2. The V gene end was trimmed by 2 bases and the J gene end by 7 bases; junction bases not matched to a gene: 18. The CDR3 runs 18 residues. From germline, CDR1 is ENHRY and CDR2 SYGVKD. In nucleotides, the CDR3 is TGTGCCATCAGTGAGGGTACTAGCGCTTGGGGAAGCCGGCATACGCAGTATTTT. Translation: CAISEGTSAWGSRHTQYF.

This clonotype was seen more than once but under ten times. The chain is built from TRBV20-1 and TRBJ2-7; perhaps TRBD1 as D (5 bases). Germline V lookup: CDR1 DFQATT, CDR2 SNEGSKA (reference sequence). The CDR3 is made up of 14 amino acids. With 0 bases removed from V and 3 bases from J, the gap between germline ends came to 12 bases. The CDR3 sequence: CSARDLLRGYEQYV. The CDR3 DNA reads as TGCAGTGCTAGAGATTTACTTAGGGGCTACGAGCAGTACGTC.

The rearrangement links TRBV6-2 or TRBV6-3 to TRBJ2-2, with 7 bases matching TRBD2. With 10 bases clipped from V and 3 bases from J, the junction kept 8 bases outside the gene matches. Germline assignment: CDR1 MNHEY and CDR2 SVGEGT. The CDR3 length is 14 residues. The CDR3 DNA reads as TGTGCCACCAAGAGCGGGGATCACACCGGGGAGCTGTTTTTT. Amino acid sequence: CATKSGDHTGELFF.

The chain is built from TRBV2 and TRBJ1-4; tentative D call: TRBD1 (5 bases). The V end lost 6 bases, the J end lost 1 base, and 18 bases lay between the germline ends. The CDR3 loop spans 17 amino acids. Germline values: CDR1 SNHLY, CDR2 FYNNEI. CDR3 bases: TGTGCCAGCAGAACCACGGGACTCCTCATAACTAATGAAAAACTGTTTTTT. Amino acids: CASRTTGLLITNEKLFF. Using reference TRBV2 and TRBJ1-4 for the parts outside the CDR3, the full variable domain is EPEVTQTPSHQVTQMGQEVILRCVPISNHLYFYWYRQILGQKVEFLVSFYNNEISEKSEIFDDQFSVERPDGSNFTLKIRSTKLEDSAMYFCASRTTGLLITNEKLFFGSGTQLSVL.

The chain is built from TRBV28 and TRBJ2-4; 9 nucleotides align to TRBD1. After removal of 6 bases from V and 1 base from J, the junction contained 7 bases not matched to a gene. The CDR3 spans 16 residues. Germline V gene sequence: CDR1 MDHEN, CDR2 SYDVKM. The CDR3 sequence is CASRPPDRGAKNIQYF. CDR3 DNA sequence: TGTGCCAGCAGACCCCCGGACAGGGGTGCCAAAAACATTCAGTACTTC.

This clonotype was detected ten times or more. The chain employs TRBV12-3 or TRBV12-4 and TRBJ1-1, with D possibly TRBD1 on 6 matching bases. Trimming took off 4 bases at V and 1 base at J, with 19 bases between the two ends. This CDR3 spans 17 amino acids. CDR3 protein: CASSSSTRGGSNTEAFF. The CDR3 DNA reads TGTGCCAGCAGTTCCTCGACCAGGGGTGGGTCGAACACTGAAGCTTTCTTT.

This clonotype occurred many times. The chain uses TRBV12-3 or TRBV12-4 and TRBJ1-5, with 8 bases lining up with TRBD1. The CDR3 sequence is 14 residues long. V lost 5 bases to trimming and J lost 8 bases; unmatched junction nucleotides: 8. The CDR3 sequence is CASSRQGPGEPQHF. In nucleotides, the CDR3 is TGTGCCAGCAGTAGACAGGGGCCGGGGGAGCCCCAGCATTTT.

This clonotype was counted only a few times. V is TRBV27 and J is TRBJ1-6; possible D gene TRBD1, 5 bases. V lost 2 bases and J lost 9, with 14 bases in between. The germline CDR1 and CDR2 sequences are MNHEY and SMNVEV (reference sequence). This CDR3 spans 15 amino acids. CDR3 protein: CASSLGGQGPSPLHF. The CDR3 nucleotides are TGTGCCAGCAGTTTAGGTGGTCAGGGTCCTTCACCCCTCCACTTT.

This clonotype was seen more than once but under ten times. The chain couples TRBV7-6 to TRBJ2-1; 7 positions match TRBD1. The CDR3 contains 13 residues. Germline assignment: CDR1 SGHVS and CDR2 FNYEAQ. With 5 bases clipped from V and 9 bases from J, the junction kept 7 bases outside the gene matches. For the CDR3, the DNA is TGTGCCAGCAGCAGAAAGGGGGCAGGTGAGCAGTTCTTC. This gives the protein CASSRKGAGEQFF.

This chain connects TRBV5-4 to TRBJ2-1; D uncertain. This CDR3 is 12 amino acids long. The germline V gene encodes CDR1 SGHNT and CDR2 YYREEE (reference sequence). The germline V and J ends were trimmed by 2 bases and 6 bases, with 6 bases remaining between them. The CDR3, as DNA: TGTGCCAGCAGCTTTTCTACCAATGAGCAGTTCTTC. Translation: CASSFSTNEQFF.

This clonotype was observed many times. The chain carries TRBV20-1 and TRBJ2-5; 9 nucleotides align to TRBD2. This CDR3 has 18 residues. V shed 3 bases and J 2 bases; nucleotides not matched to a gene: 16. Germline CDR1 is DFQATT and CDR2 is SNEGSKA (reference sequence). The CDR3 region has the DNA TGCAGTGCTAGGGGAATGGGACTAAGCGGGGGGCAGCAAGAGACCCAGTACTTC. As protein: CSARGMGLSGGQQETQYF.